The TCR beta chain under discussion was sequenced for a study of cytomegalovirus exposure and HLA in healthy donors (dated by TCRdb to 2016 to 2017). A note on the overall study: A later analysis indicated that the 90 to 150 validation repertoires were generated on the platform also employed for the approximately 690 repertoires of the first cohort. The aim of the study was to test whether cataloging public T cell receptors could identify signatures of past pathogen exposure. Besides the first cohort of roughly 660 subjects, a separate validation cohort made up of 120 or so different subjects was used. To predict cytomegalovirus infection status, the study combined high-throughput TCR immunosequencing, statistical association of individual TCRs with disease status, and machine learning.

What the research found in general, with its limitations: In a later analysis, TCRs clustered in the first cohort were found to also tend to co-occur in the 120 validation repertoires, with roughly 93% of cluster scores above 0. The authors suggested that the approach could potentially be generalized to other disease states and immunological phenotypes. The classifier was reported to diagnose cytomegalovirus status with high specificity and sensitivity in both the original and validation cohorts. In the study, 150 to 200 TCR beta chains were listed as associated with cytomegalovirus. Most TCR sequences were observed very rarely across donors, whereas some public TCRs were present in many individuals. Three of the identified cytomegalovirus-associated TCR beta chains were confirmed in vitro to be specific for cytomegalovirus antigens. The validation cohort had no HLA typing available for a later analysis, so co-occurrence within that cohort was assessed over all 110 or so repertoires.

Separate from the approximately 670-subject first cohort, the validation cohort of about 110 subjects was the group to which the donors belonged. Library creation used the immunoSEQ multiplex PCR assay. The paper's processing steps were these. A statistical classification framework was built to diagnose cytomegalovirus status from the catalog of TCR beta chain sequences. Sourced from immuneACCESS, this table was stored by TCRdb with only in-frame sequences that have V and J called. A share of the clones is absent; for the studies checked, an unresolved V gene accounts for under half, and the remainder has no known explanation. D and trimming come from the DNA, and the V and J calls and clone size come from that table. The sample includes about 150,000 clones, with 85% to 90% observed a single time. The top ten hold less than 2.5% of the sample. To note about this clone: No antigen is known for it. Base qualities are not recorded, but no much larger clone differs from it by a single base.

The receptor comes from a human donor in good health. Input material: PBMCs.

The CDR3 in this case is CASSLMPRAYEQYF. The sequenced DNA is TGTGCCAGCAGCTTAATGCCACGGGCCTACGAGCAGTACTTC. The chain joins TRBV11-2 to TRBJ2-7; the D segment cannot be called with confidence. At the junction V is shortened by 2 bases and J by 2 bases, with 10 bases in between. Including cysteine and phenylalanine, the CDR3 has 14 amino acids. The sequence is cut down to CDR3 DNA, 42 bases in frame from base 1. The germline V gene specifies SGHAT as CDR1 and FQNNGV as CDR2.